This is a list of T cell receptor beta chains from one sample in a study of blood T cell repertoires in COVID-19. Some clones are missing from TCRdb's copy, which holds only in-frame ones; the method was immunoSEQ multiplex PCR. The sample records 70,000 to 90,000 clones, 78% being singletons. The sequencing sample was made of peripheral blood. These receptors were obtained from a human donor in a cohort sampled during active COVID-19. Each CDR3 is given with its conserved first and last residue. D genes are given only for firm matches. The size field is filled for only some rows; it gives once, few, many or a size class.

clone_size j_call v_call d_call cdr3_aa cdr3_nt
few TRBJ2-7 TRBV3-1/TRBV3-2 NA CASSTGGVSYEQYF TGTGCCAGCAGTACCGGGGGAGTTTCCTACGAGCAGTACTTC
NA TRBJ2-5 TRBV2 TRBD2 CATKIGTTQETQYF TGTGCCACTAAGATCGGGACTACACAAGAGACCCAGTACTTC
many TRBJ1-3 TRBV7-9 NA CASSFGVSGNTIYF TGTGCCAGCAGCTTCGGGGTCTCAGGAAACACCATATATTTT
NA TRBJ1-2 TRBV7-8 TRBD1 CASSLRQGNYGYTF TGTGCCAGCAGCCTCCGACAGGGAAACTATGGCTACACCTTC
NA TRBJ1-2 TRBV7-9 NA CASSEQENYGYTF TGTGCCAGCAGCGAACAGGAGAACTATGGCTACACCTTC
NA TRBJ2-5 TRBV11-3 TRBD2 CASSLDVGLAAFQETQYF TGTGCCAGCAGCTTAGATGTCGGACTAGCGGCATTCCAAGAGACCCAGTACTTC
NA TRBJ2-7 TRBV30 TRBD2 CAWSRAGLAGGNEQYF TGTGCCTGGAGCAGGGCAGGGCTAGCGGGGGGTAACGAGCAGTACTTC
NA TRBJ2-3 TRBV5-1 TRBD2 CASSLAGGPWDTQYF TGCGCCAGCAGTCTAGCGGGGGGGCCATGGGATACGCAGTATTTT
few TRBJ2-1 TRBV24-1 TRBD2 CATSSVATSGRSYSYNEQFF TGTGCCACCAGTTCGGTAGCGACTAGCGGGAGGTCCTACTCCTACAATGAGCAGTTCTTC
NA TRBJ1-1 TRBV30 TRBD1 CAGGQGGITEAFF TGTGCCGGCGGTCAGGGGGGCATCACTGAAGCTTTCTTT
NA TRBJ2-3 TRBV5-8 TRBD2 CASSTRTDEGLAGAAATQYF TGTGCCAGCAGCACCCGTACAGATGAGGGACTAGCGGGAGCCGCCGCGACGCAGTATTTT
NA TRBJ2-7 TRBV5-1 NA CASTPGFSYEQYF TGCGCCAGCACCCCGGGATTTTCCTACGAGCAGTACTTC
NA TRBJ1-1 TRBV5-1 NA CASSLEIPNTEAFF TGCGCCAGCAGCTTGGAAATCCCAAACACTGAAGCTTTCTTT
NA TRBJ2-1 TRBV12-5 NA CASGPRSHYNEQFF TGTGCTAGTGGTCCGAGGTCACATTACAATGAGCAGTTCTTC
NA TRBJ1-1 TRBV6-1 NA CASSELGEDTEAFF TGTGCCAGCAGTGAATTGGGGGAGGACACTGAAGCTTTCTTT
NA TRBJ2-5 TRBV10-3 TRBD1 CAISGQGREETQYF TGTGCCATCAGTGGACAGGGCAGGGAAGAGACCCAGTACTTC
NA TRBJ2-1 TRBV7-2 NA CASSLDGSSYNEQFF TGTGCCAGCAGCTTGGACGGGAGCTCCTACAATGAGCAGTTCTTC
many TRBJ1-1 TRBV10-3 TRBD1 CATHRGTEAFF TGTGCCACCCACAGGGGCACTGAAGCTTTCTTT
NA TRBJ1-1 TRBV7-9 NA CASGGVTEAFF TGTGCCAGCGGGGGGGTGACTGAAGCTTTCTTT
NA TRBJ1-4 TRBV3-1/TRBV3-2 TRBD1 CASSQNLQGLKEKLFF TGTGCCAGCAGCCAAAACTTACAGGGGCTAAAGGAAAAACTGTTTTTT
few TRBJ1-6 TRBV27 NA CASSSDSNSPLHF TGTGCCAGCAGTTCGGACAGTAATTCACCCCTCCACTTT
few TRBJ2-1 TRBV13 TRBD1 CASSGKGADYNEQFF TGTGCCAGCAGTGGGAAGGGGGCCGACTACAATGAGCAGTTCTTC
NA TRBJ1-1 TRBV27 TRBD1 CASSAGTGGYTEAFF TGTGCCAGCAGTGCCGGGACAGGGGGGTACACTGAAGCTTTCTTT
NA TRBJ2-5 TRBV15 TRBD1 CATSWGQGDQETQYF TGTGCCACCAGCTGGGGACAGGGGGACCAAGAGACCCAGTACTTC
NA TRBJ2-1 TRBV2 TRBD2 CACLLAGIYNEQFF TGTGCCTGCCTACTAGCGGGAATCTACAATGAGCAGTTCTTC
NA TRBJ2-2 TRBV27 TRBD1 CASSPFPGGGGELFF TGTGCCAGCAGTCCCTTCCCAGGGGGCGGCGGGGAGCTGTTTTTT
NA TRBJ1-1 TRBV11-3 TRBD1 CASSEHRGQGTEAFF TGTGCCAGCAGCGAACACAGGGGGCAGGGCACTGAAGCTTTCTTT
NA TRBJ1-5 TRBV27 NA CASSSRGSNYQPQHF TGTGCCAGCAGTTCCAGGGGCAGTAACTATCAGCCCCAGCATTTT
few TRBJ1-1 TRBV5-1 NA CASSLLGGPRNTEAFF TGCGCCAGCAGCTTGTTGGGGGGGCCTAGGAACACTGAAGCTTTCTTT
NA TRBJ2-1 TRBV7-2 TRBD2 CASSSSGTSYNEQFF TGTGCCAGCAGCTCTTCCGGGACTAGTTACAATGAGCAGTTCTTC
NA TRBJ1-6 TRBV14 NA CASSSVSSYNSPLHF TGTGCCAGCAGTTCCGTGAGCTCCTATAATTCACCCCTCCACTTT
NA TRBJ1-6 TRBV5-6 TRBD1 CASSLDRGTLKLLHF TGTGCCAGCAGCTTGGACAGGGGGACCCTCAAGCTCCTCCACTTT
NA TRBJ1-1 TRBV6-6 NA CASSYPNTEAFF TGTGCCAGCAGTTACCCTAACACTGAAGCTTTCTTT
NA TRBJ1-4 TRBV13 NA CASSPQGGGDQKLFF TGTGCCAGCAGCCCTCAAGGGGGAGGGGATCAAAAACTGTTTTTT
NA TRBJ1-1 TRBV27 NA CASSWLVNTEAFF TGTGCCAGCAGTTGGCTTGTCAACACTGAAGCTTTCTTT
NA TRBJ1-1 TRBV5-1 NA CASSQGHMNTEAFF TGCGCCAGCAGCCAGGGACACATGAACACTGAAGCTTTCTTT
once TRBJ1-1 TRBV6-6 NA CASRPWPIEAFF TGTGCCAGCAGACCCTGGCCAATTGAAGCTTTCTTT
NA TRBJ2-5 TRBV5-5 NA CASSLPRVMGETQYF TGTGCCAGCAGCTTACCCAGGGTAATGGGGGAGACCCAGTACTTC